These 13 T cell receptor beta chains came from one sample sequenced in a study of identical twins. MiXCR, run by TCRdb on the 5' RACE reads, gives a single entry per CDR3 protein. The sample carries under 250,000 distinct CDR3 sequences, roughly an eighth recorded once. This sample was also put to use in a study of yellow fever vaccine responses in identical twins.

Sequencing was done on a sample of memory (CD45RO+) T cells sorted from blood. The source of these receptors is a woman between 18 and 29 years old in good health.

This clonotype has only a few counts. The rearrangement joins TRBV12-3 or TRBV12-4 to TRBJ2-5; the D gene is possibly TRBD2 (6 bases). The V gene lost 6 bases and the J gene lost 5 bases, with 19 bases spanning the gap. The CDR3 covers 15 residues. In DNA, the CDR3 is TGTGCCAGCAGCCGTAGGACTCCACGGGGGGAGACCCAGTACTTC. It is translated as CASSRRTPRGETQYF.

This clonotype was detected only a few times. CDR3 nucleotides: TGTGCCAGCACCGGGACTAGCTCCTACAATGAGCAGTTCTTC. Its translation is CASTGTSSYNEQFF. The chain is built from TRBV7-9 and TRBJ2-1; 8 nucleotides match TRBD2. The CDR3 has 14 residues. With 7 bases clipped from V and 0 bases from J, the junction kept 2 bases outside the gene matches. CDR1 is SEHNR and CDR2 is FQNEAQ in the germline V gene (reference sequence). Full variable domain (outside the CDR3, taken from reference TRBV7-9 and TRBJ2-1): DTGVSQNPRHKITKRGQNVTFRCDPISEHNRLYWYRQTLGQGPEFLTYFQNEAQLEKSRLLSDRFSAERPKGSFSTLEIQRTEQGDSAMYLCASTGTSSYNEQFFGPGTRLTVL.

This clonotype was picked up a small number of times. V is TRBV4-1 and J is TRBJ1-5; no clear D gene. Trimming stripped 0 bases from V and 6 bases from J, with 6 bases between. CDR3 length equals 13 residues. CDR1 MGHRA and CDR2 YSYEKL come from the germline V gene. As DNA, the CDR3 is TGCGCCAGCAGCCAAGATGAGGGTCAGCCCCAGCATTTT. Translated: CASSQDEGQPQHF.

The V call is TRBV11-2, the J call TRBJ2-1; 8 bases map to TRBD2. With 4 bases clipped from V and 4 bases from J, the junction kept 9 bases outside the gene matches. Germline V gene lookup returns CDR1 SGHAT and CDR2 FQNNGV. The CDR3 is 16 amino acids. The CDR3 loop reads CASSSMGVAGYNEQFF. The CDR3 DNA sequence: TGTGCCAGCAGCTCCATGGGGGTAGCGGGGTACAATGAGCAGTTCTTC. The full variable domain, its missing parts supplied by reference TRBV11-2 and TRBJ2-1, is EAGVAQSPRYKIIEKRQSVAFWCNPISGHATLYWYQQILGQGPKLLIQFQNNGVVDDSQLPKDRFSAERLKGVDSTLKIQPAKLEDSAVYLCASSSMGVAGYNEQFFGPGTRLTVL.

In this sample, this clonotype turned up many times. The rearrangement joins TRBV5-1 to TRBJ2-1; TRBD2 aligns across 7 bases. V lost 0 bases and J lost 6; bases outside the gene matches: 12. In germline, CDR1 is SGHRS, CDR2 YFSETQ. This CDR3 has 17 amino acids. CDR3 protein: CASSLVPSLAESNEQFF. In DNA form, the CDR3 reads TGCGCCAGCAGCTTGGTACCTTCCCTAGCGGAAAGCAATGAGCAGTTCTTC.

The sample holds a few counts of this clonotype. The genes are TRBV11-1 and TRBJ2-4; 7 bases line up with TRBD2. The J segment lost 8 bases and the V segment lost 5 bases, leaving 0 bases of the junction unmatched. CDR1 is SGHAT and CDR2 is FQDESV in the germline V gene (reference sequence). This CDR3 comprises 11 residues. CDR3 loop: CASSRGDIQYF. The CDR3 nucleotides are TGTGCCAGCAGCCGGGGGGACATTCAGTACTTC.

V gene TRBV6-2 or TRBV6-3 combines with J gene TRBJ2-1, with D tentatively TRBD1 (5 bases). CDR3 length: 16 amino acids. V was trimmed by 2 bases and J by 7 bases, leaving 18 bases between them. Per the germline V gene, CDR1 is MNHEY and CDR2 is SVGEGT. The CDR3: CASSYRKGPLGNEQFF. For the CDR3, the DNA is TGTGCCAGCAGTTACCGGAAGGGGCCGCTGGGGAATGAGCAGTTCTTC.

This clonotype was observed at least ten times. The chain joins TRBV12-3 or TRBV12-4 to TRBJ2-7; the D is unclear. The CDR3 has 11 residues. V was cut by 8 bases and J by 4 bases, with 9 bases left in between. Here the CDR3 reads CASSHGYEQYF. CDR3 coding DNA: TGTGCCAGCTCCCATGGATACGAGCAGTACTTC.

Turning to this clonotype: A junction end diverges from the germline sequence, so it may reflect a read error. The chain carries TRBV20-1 and TRBJ2-5; TRBD2 matches at 7 bases. The CDR3 sequence is 14 residues long. CDR1 DFQATT and CDR2 SNEGSKA come from the germline V gene (reference sequence). DNA for the CDR3: TGCAGTGTCGGAGTGGCTAGCGGAAAAGAGACCGAGTACTTC. It translates to CSVGVASGKETEYF.

This clonotype came up many times. The chain's CDR3 is CASSIRTGRGFEAFF. The CDR3 DNA reads as TGTGCCAGCAGCATAAGGACAGGGAGGGGGTTTGAAGCTTTCTTT. The chain joins TRBV11-2 to TRBJ1-1; TRBD1 matches 8 bases. Germline V gives CDR1 SGHAT, CDR2 FQNNGV. The CDR3 spans 15 residues. The V gene end was trimmed by 5 bases and the J gene end by 7 bases; junction bases not matched to a gene: 12.

At least ten counts were recorded for this clonotype. The genes are TRBV12-3 or TRBV12-4 and TRBJ1-5; D remains unclear. Between the trimmed V and J ends, which lost 6 bases and 0 bases, there was a span of 12 bases. The CDR3 runs to 15 residues. CDR3 sequence (DNA): TGTGCCAGCAGGAAGACAACCAATAGCAATCAGCCCCAGCATTTT. It yields the protein CASRKTTNSNQPQHF.

The chain is built from TRBV11-1 and TRBJ2-1, with a weak D call TRBD2 (6 bases). Germline lookup yields CDR1 SGHAT and CDR2 FQDESV (reference sequence). This CDR3 comprises 19 residues. Trimming removed 2 bases from V and 4 bases from J, with 24 bases in between. CDR3 sequence (DNA): TGTGCCAGCAGCTTAATGGGAGGAGGGATAGGGAAGAAATACAATGAGCAGTTCTTC. Protein product: CASSLMGGGIGKKYNEQFF.

This clonotype was picked up a small number of times. V usage is TRBV7-8 and J usage is TRBJ2-4, with D hard to call. Trimming took 2 bases from V and 7 from J, leaving 18 bases between them. The CDR3 has 16 amino acids. Per germline, CDR1 SGHVS and CDR2 FQNEAQ. The CDR3 bases are TGTGCCAGCAGCTTAAATCGGAACCCAAAATGGAACATTCAGTACTTC. It encodes CASSLNRNPKWNIQYF. Drawing the rest from reference TRBV7-8 and TRBJ2-4, the complete variable domain is GAGVSQSPRYKVAKRGQDVALRCDPISGHVSLFWYQQALGQGPEFLTYFQNEAQLDKSGLPSDRFFAERPEGSVSTLKIQRTQQEDSAVYLCASSLNRNPKWNIQYFGAGTRLSVL.